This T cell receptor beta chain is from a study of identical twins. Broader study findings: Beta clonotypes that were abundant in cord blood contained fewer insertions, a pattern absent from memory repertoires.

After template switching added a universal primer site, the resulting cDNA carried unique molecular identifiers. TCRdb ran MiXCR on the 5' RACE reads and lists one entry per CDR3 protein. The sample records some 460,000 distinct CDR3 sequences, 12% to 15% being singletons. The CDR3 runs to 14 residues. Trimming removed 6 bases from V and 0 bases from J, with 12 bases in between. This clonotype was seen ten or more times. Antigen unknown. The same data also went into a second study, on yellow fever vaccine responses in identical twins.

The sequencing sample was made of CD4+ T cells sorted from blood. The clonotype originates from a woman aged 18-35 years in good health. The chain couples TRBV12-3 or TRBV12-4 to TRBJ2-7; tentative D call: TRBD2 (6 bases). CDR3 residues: CASRPIAASYEQYF. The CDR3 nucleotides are TGTGCCAGCAGGCCCATAGCGGCCTCCTACGAGCAGTACTTC.